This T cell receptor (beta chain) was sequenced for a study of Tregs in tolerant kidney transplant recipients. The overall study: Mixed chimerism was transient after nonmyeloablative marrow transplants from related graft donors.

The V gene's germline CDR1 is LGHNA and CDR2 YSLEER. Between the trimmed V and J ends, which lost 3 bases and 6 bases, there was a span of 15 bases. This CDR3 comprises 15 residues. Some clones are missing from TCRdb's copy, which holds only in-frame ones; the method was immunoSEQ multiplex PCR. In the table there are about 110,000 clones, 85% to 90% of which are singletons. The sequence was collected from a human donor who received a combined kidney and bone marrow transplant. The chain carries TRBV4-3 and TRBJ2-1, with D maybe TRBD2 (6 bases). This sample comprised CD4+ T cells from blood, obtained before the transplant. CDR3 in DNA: TGCGCCAGCAGCCACCGGGGTTTAGCGGCCAATGAGCAGTTCTTC. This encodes CASSHRGLAANEQFF.